This TCR beta chain is from a study of shared clonotypes between healthy human individuals. Study-wide background: A few men and two women, aged 18 to 49, were donors. There were three CD4 naive, three CD4 memory, two CD8 naive and one CD8 memory plates per donor. General study findings and limits: A generally larger estimated richness was seen in naive subsets than in memory subsets.

Points on this clone: The antigen remains undetermined.

In the authors' methods: ImmunoSEQ output held junction-only sequences without quality scores, so filtering differed. Data came from immunoSEQ multiplex PCR; TCRdb stores just in-frame clones and leaves some out. V, J and clone size derive from that table, while D and trimming were established from the DNA sequence. The data contain over 700,000 clones, 72% of them singletons. The sample was memory CD4+ T cells sorted from blood. The sample's subset: CD45RA-negative fraction. The sequence derives from a woman in her 30s in good health.

The CDR3: CASSRTPSEDEQYF. Here the CDR3 DNA reads TGTGCCAGCAGCCGGACTCCCTCGGAAGACGAGCAGTACTTC. The rearrangement links TRBV7-9 to TRBJ2-7; a weak D match, TRBD2 (5 bases). The ends were cut back, 5 bases at V and 5 bases at J, with 16 bases in the middle. From germline, CDR1 is SEHNR and CDR2 FQNEAQ (reference sequence). The length of the CDR3 is 14 residues.